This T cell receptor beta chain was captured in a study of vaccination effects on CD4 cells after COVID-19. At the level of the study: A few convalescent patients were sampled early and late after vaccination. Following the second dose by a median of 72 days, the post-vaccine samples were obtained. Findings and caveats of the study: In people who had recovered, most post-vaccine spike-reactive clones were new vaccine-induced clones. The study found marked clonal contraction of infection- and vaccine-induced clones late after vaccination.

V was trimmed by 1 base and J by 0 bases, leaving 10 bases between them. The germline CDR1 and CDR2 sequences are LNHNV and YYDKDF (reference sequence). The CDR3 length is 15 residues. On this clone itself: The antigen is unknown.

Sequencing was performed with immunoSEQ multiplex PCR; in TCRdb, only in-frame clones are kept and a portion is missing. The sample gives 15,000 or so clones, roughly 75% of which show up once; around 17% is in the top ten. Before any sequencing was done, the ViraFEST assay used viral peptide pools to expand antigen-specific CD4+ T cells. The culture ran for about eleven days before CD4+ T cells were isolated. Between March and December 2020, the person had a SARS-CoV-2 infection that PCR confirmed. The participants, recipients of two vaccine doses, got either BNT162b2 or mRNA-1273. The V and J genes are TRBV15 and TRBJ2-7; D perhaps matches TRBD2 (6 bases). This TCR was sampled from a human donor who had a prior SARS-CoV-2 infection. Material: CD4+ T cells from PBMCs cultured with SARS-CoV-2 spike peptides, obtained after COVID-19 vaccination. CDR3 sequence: CATSRAGDPSYEQYF. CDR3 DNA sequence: TGTGCCACCAGCAGAGCGGGGGACCCCTCCTACGAGCAGTACTTC.